This T cell receptor beta chain was identified in a study of T-cell memory formation after mild COVID-19. Study-wide background: Clusters of TCRs were largely donor specific. General study points: CD4+ clones that contracted lay mainly in CM and EM; CD8+ ones lay in EMRA. Pre-infection memory held some responding clones, suggesting pre-existing cross-reactive T cells responded. CD4/CD8 balance held among clones contracting day 15 to 85, and later expanders leaned CD4+.

TCRdb used MiXCR to reprocess the 5' RACE reads, holding one entry per CDR3 protein. Of 350,000 or so distinct CDR3 sequences in the sample, under 15% are singletons; the top ten hold over 20%. In this sample, this clonotype turned up many times. Its antigen remains unknown. Trimming cost V 6 bases and J 2 bases; bases outside gene matches: 10. The CDR3 length is 16 residues. CDR1 is SNHLY and CDR2 is FYNNEI in the germline V gene. Material for sequencing was PBMCs or a T cell subset sorted from them (not recorded which). The chain couples TRBV2 to TRBJ1-5, with 7 nucleotides matching TRBD1. This clonotype was sampled from a man aged 18 to 29 who had mild COVID-19 (a few samples of this study predate the infection). Cell type and time point are not known. The CDR3 here is CASRETGRRGNQPQHF. In DNA form, the CDR3 reads TGTGCCAGCAGGGAGACAGGGAGGAGAGGCAATCAGCCCCAGCATTTT.